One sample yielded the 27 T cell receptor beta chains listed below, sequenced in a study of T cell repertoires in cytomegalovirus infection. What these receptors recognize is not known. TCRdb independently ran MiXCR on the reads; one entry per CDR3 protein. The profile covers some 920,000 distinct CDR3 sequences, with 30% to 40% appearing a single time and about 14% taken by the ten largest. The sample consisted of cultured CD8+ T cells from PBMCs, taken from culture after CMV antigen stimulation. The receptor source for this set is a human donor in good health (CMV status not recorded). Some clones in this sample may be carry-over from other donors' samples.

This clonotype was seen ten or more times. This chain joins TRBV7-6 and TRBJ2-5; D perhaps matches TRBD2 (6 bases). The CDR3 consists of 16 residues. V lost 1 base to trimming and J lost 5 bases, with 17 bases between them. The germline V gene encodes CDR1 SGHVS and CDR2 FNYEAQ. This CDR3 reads CASSLGGLPWEETQYF. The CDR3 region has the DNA TGTGCCAGCAGCTTAGGGGGACTTCCTTGGGAGGAGACCCAGTACTTC.

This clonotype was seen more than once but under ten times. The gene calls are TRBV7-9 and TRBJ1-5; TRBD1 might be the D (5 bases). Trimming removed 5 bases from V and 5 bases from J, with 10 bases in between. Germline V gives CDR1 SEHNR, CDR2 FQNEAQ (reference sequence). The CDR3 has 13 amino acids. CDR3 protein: CASSGGGYQPQHF. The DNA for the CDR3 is TGTGCCAGCAGCGGGGGAGGTTATCAGCCCCAGCATTTT. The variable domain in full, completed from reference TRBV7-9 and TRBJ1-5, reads DTGVSQNPRHKITKRGQNVTFRCDPISEHNRLYWYRQTLGQGPEFLTYFQNEAQLEKSRLLSDRFSAERPKGSFSTLEIQRTEQGDSAMYLCASSGGGYQPQHFGDGTRLSIL.

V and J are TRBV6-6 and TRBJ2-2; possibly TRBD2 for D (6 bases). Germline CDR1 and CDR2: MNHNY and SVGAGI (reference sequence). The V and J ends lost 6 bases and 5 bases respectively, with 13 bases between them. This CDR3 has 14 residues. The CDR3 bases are TGTGCCAGCAGCTGGCAGGAGGGGACCGGGGAGCTGTTTTTT. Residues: CASSWQEGTGELFF.

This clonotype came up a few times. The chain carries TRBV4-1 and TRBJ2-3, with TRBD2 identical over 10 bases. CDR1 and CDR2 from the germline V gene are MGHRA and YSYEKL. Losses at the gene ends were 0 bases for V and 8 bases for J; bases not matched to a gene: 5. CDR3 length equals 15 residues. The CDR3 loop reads CASSQELAGLGTQYF. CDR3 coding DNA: TGCGCCAGCAGCCAAGAACTAGCGGGACTGGGTACGCAGTATTTT.

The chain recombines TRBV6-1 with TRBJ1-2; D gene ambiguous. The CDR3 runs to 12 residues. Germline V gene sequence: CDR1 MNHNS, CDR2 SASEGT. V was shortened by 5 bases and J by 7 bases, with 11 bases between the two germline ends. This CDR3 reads CASSSSGSGYTF. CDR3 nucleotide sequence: TGTGCCAGCAGTTCCTCCGGGTCTGGCTACACCTTC.

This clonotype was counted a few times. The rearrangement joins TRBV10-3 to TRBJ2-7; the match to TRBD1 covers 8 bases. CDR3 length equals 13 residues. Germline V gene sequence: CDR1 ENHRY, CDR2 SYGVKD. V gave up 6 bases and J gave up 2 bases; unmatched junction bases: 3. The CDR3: CAISQGAAYEQYF. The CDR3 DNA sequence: TGTGCCATCAGCCAGGGGGCTGCCTACGAGCAGTACTTC.

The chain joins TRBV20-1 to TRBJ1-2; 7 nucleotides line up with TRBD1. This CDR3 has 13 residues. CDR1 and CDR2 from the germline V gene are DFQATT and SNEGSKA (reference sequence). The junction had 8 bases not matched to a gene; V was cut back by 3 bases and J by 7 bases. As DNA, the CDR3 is TGCAGTGCTAGTCCCGGGACAGAGGCTGGCTACACCTTC. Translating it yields CSASPGTEAGYTF.

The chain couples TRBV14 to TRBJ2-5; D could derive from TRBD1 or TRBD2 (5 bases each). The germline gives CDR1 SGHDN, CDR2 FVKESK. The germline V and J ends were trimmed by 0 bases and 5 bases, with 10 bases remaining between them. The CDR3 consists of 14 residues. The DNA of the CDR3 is TGTGCCAGCAGCCAAGAGGGGGTCCCGGAGACCCAGTACTTC. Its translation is CASSQEGVPETQYF.

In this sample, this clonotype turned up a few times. CDR3 in amino acids: CASSLPGTLNSYNEQFF. In DNA form, the CDR3 reads TGTGCCAGTAGTTTACCCGGGACACTAAACTCCTACAATGAGCAGTTCTTC. The rearrangement joins TRBV19 to TRBJ2-1, with D maybe TRBD1 (6 bases). The CDR3 covers 17 residues. The ends were cut back, 5 bases at V and 0 bases at J, with 17 bases in the middle. Germline V gene sequence: CDR1 LNHDA, CDR2 SQIVND (reference sequence).

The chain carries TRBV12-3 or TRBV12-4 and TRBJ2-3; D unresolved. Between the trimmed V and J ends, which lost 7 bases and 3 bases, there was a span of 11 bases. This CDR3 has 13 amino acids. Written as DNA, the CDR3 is TGTGCCAGCACGGCACTTGCGACAGATACGCAGTATTTT. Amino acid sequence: CASTALATDTQYF.

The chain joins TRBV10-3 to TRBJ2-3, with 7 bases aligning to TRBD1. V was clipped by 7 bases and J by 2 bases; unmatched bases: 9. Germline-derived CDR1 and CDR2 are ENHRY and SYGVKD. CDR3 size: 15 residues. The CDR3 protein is CAINDRVEDTDTQYF. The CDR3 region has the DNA TGTGCCATCAACGACAGGGTCGAAGACACAGATACGCAGTATTTT.

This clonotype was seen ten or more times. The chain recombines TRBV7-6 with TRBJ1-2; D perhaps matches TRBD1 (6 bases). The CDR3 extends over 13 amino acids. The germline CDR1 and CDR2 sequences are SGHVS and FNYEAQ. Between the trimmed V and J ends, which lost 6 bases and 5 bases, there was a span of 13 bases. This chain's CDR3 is CASRPTGTYGYTF. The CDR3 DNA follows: TGTGCCAGCAGACCAACAGGGACATATGGCTACACCTTC.

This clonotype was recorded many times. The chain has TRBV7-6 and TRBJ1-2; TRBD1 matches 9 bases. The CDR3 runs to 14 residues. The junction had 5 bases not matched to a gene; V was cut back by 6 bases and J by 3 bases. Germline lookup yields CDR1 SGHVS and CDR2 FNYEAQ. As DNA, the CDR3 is TGTGCCAGCAGTTCGGGACAGGGTGACTATGGCTACACCTTC. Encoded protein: CASSSGQGDYGYTF.

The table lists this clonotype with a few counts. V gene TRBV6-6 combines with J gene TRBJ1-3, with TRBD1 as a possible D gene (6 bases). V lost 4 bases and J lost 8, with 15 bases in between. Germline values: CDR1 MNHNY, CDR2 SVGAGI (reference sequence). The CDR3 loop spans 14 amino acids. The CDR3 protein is CASSSSRGWDTIYF. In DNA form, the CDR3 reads TGTGCCAGCAGTTCGAGCAGGGGTTGGGACACCATATATTTT.

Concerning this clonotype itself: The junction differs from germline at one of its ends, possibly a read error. The CDR3 DNA follows: TGTCCCAGCAGCTCCCGTGCCGGGGGGGCAACTCCCTCGAGCCCGACAGATACGCAGTATTTT. This gives the protein CPSSSRAGGATPSSPTDTQYF. The rearrangement joins TRBV11-3 to TRBJ2-3; 8 nucleotides agree with TRBD2. Germline V lookup: CDR1 SGHNT, CDR2 YENEEA. The CDR3 spans 21 residues.

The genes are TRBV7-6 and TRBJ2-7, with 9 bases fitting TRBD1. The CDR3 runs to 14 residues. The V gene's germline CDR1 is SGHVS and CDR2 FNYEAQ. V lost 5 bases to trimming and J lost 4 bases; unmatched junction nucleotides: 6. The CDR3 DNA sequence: TGTGCCAGCAGCACGGGGGACAGGGAGTACGAGCAGTACTTC. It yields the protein CASSTGDREYEQYF.

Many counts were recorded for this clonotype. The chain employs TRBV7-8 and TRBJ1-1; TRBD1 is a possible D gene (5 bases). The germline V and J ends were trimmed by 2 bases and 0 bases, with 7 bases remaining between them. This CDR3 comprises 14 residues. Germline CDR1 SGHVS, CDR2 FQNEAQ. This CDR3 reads CASSLPGMNTEAFF. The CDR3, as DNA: TGTGCCAGCAGCTTACCAGGGATGAACACTGAAGCTTTCTTT. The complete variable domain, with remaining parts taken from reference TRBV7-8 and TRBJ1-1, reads GAGVSQSPRYKVAKRGQDVALRCDPISGHVSLFWYQQALGQGPEFLTYFQNEAQLDKSGLPSDRFFAERPEGSVSTLKIQRTQQEDSAVYLCASSLPGMNTEAFFGQGTRLTVV.

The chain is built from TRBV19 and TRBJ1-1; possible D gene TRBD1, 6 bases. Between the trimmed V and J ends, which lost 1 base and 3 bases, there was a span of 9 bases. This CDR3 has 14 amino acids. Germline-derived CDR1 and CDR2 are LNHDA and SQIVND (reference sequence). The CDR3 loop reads CASSIARGYTEAFF. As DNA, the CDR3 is TGTGCCAGTAGTATAGCCAGGGGCTACACTGAAGCTTTCTTT.

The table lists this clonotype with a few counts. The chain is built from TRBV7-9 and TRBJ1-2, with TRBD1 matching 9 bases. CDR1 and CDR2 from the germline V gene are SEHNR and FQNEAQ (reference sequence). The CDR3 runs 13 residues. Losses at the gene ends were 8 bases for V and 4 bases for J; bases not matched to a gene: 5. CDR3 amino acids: CASGQGPIYGYTF. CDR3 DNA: TGTGCCAGCGGACAGGGGCCAATCTATGGCTACACCTTC.

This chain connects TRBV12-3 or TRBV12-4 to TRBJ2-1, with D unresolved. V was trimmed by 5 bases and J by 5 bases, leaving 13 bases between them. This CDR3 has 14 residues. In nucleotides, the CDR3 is TGTGCCAGCAGTGACACGGAACGTCACAATGAGCAGTTCTTC. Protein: CASSDTERHNEQFF.

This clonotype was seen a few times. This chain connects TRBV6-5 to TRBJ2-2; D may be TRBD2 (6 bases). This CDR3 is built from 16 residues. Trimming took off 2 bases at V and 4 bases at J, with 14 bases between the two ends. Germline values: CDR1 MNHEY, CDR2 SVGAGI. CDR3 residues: CASSYAPRGGTGELFF. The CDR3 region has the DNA TGTGCCAGCAGTTACGCGCCGAGGGGAGGCACCGGGGAGCTGTTTTTT.

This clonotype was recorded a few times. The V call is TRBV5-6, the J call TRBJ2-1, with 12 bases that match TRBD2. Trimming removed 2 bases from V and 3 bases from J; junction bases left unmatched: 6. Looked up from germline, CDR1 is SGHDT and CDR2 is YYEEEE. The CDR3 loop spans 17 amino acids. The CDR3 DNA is TGTGCCAGCAGCTTCGAGGAGACTAGCGGGAGCTACAATGAGCAGTTCTTC. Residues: CASSFEETSGSYNEQFF. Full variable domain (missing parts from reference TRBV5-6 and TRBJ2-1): DAGVTQSPTHLIKTRGQQVTLRCSPKSGHDTVSWYQQALGQGPQFIFQYYEEEERQRGNFPDRFSGHQFPNYSSELNVNALLLGDSALYLCASSFEETSGSYNEQFFGPGTRLTVL.

This CDR3 reads CASCCKAGELFF. In DNA form, the CDR3 reads TGCGCCAGCTGCTGCAAGGCCGGGGAGCTGTTTTTT. The rearrangement links TRBV4-1 to TRBJ2-2; D is ambiguous. Trimming took off 8 bases at V and 6 bases at J, with 10 bases between the two ends. Germline CDR1 is MGHRA and CDR2 is YSYEKL. The CDR3 consists of 12 residues.

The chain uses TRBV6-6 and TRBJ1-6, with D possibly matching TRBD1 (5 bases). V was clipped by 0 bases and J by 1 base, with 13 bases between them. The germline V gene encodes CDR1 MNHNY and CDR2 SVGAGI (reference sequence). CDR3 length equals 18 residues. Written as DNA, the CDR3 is TGTGCCAGCAGTTACTCGGGGCAGGGTGGTTCCTATAATTCACCCCTCCACTTT. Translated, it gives CASSYSGQGGSYNSPLHF.

The CDR3 region is CASSSPATGVYEQYF. The CDR3 DNA reads as TGTGCCAGCAGTTCCCCGGCGACAGGGGTCTACGAGCAGTACTTC. The chain employs TRBV6-1 and TRBJ2-7, with 8 bases identical to TRBD1. With V trimmed by 5 bases and J by 3 bases, 9 bases remained unmatched. The germline V gene has CDR1 MNHNS and CDR2 SASEGT. The CDR3 sequence is 15 residues long.

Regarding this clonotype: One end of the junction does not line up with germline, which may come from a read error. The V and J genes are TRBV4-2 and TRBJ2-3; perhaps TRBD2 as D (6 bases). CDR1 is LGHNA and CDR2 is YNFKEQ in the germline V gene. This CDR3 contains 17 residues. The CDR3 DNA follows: TGCGCCAGCAGCCAAGATAGTTGGGGGACTGGCACAGATACGCAGTATTTT. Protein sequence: CASSQDSWGTGTDTQYF.

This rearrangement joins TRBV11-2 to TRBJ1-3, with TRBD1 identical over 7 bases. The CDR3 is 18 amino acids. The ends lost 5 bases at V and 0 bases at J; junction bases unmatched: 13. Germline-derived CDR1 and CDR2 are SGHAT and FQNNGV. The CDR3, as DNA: TGTGCCAGCAGCCCTTGGGACAGACTGTTCAGCTCTGGAAACACCATATATTTT. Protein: CASSPWDRLFSSGNTIYF.